The clone carrying this TCR beta chain came up many times. Its antigen is not known. The gene names given are mouse names. With the read ending 4 residues before the CDR3 end, the germline J gene is used to fill in that end. The germline CDR1 and CDR2 sequences are MSHET and SYDVDS. CDR3 length: 16 amino acids. Sequencing relied on a cDNA template that was reverse transcribed from extracted RNA. TCRdb's copy holds only in-frame clones and misses some; the assay was immunoSEQ multiplex PCR. The sample contains around 20,000 clones, none occurring once; 31% lies in the top ten. The sample is drawn from a study of CD8+ T cells in alopecia areata. Study context: Female C3H/HeJ mice aged about 6-10 weeks were given skin from C3H/HeJ graft donors, roughly 6-13 months old, that had spontaneous alopecia. Study outcomes and limitations: More clonal than normal scalp was lesional scalp, particularly alopecia totalis/universalis.

The study sorted pooled cutaneous lymph node cells by CD4, CD8alpha, NKG2D, NKG2ACE and other markers. The source material was CD8+ T cells sorted from a lymph node. V and J are TRBV29 and TRBJ2-4; TRBD1 is a possible D gene (6 bases). The TCR sequence derives from a C3H/HeJ mouse with alopecia areata. The strain's MHC: H2-k. The CDR3 bases that were read are TGTGCTAGCAGTCCCGGGACAAATCAAAGGGGCAAC. Protein product: CASSPGTNQRGN. The whole CDR3 protein reads CASSPGTNQRGNTLYF.